Listed here are 29 T cell receptor beta chains from one sample, sequenced in a study of blood T cell repertoires in COVID-19. Profiling relied on immunoSEQ multiplex PCR, and the TCRdb table lists in-frame clones only, not all of them. The table shows more than 95,000 clones, with just under 80% occurring only once. Source material: peripheral blood. The receptors originated from a human donor in a cohort sampled during active COVID-19.

This clone appeared once. The chain combines TRBV7-2 with TRBJ1-3, with D tentatively TRBD1 (6 bases). V was pared by 5 bases and J by 4 bases, with 12 bases between. The CDR3 is 14 residues long. Per germline, CDR1 SGHTA and CDR2 FQGNSA. CDR3 nucleotides: TGTGCCAGCAGCGTACAGGGCCTCGGAAACACCATATATTTT. Protein sequence: CASSVQGLGNTIYF. Variable domain in full (rest from reference TRBV7-2 and TRBJ1-3): GAGVSQSPSNKVTEKGKDVELRCDPISGHTALYWYRQSLGQGLEFLIYFQGNSAPDKSGLPSDRFSAERTGGSVSTLTIQRTQQEDSAVYLCASSVQGLGNTIYFGEGSWLTVV.

In this sample, this clone turned up once. This rearrangement joins TRBV3-1 (or the pseudogene TRBV3-2) to TRBJ2-7, with TRBD1 as a possible D gene (5 bases). Deletions cut 0 bases from V and 8 bases from J, with 8 bases between. The CDR3 has 12 amino acids. Looked up from germline, CDR1 is LGHDT and CDR2 is YNNKEL (reference sequence). CDR3 nucleotide sequence: TGTGCCAGCAGCCAAGATAGACAGAAGCAGTACTTC. Protein product: CASSQDRQKQYF.

This rearrangement joins TRBV5-5 to TRBJ2-3; 7 bases fit TRBD1. This CDR3 is 15 amino acids long. Unmatched junction bases numbered 7, after V lost 0 bases and J lost 6 bases. Germline V gene lookup returns CDR1 SGHKS and CDR2 YYEKEE (reference sequence). CDR3 sequence (DNA): TGTGCCAGCAGCTTGGGGCAGGGGGTATTGGATACGCAGTATTTT. This codes for CASSLGQGVLDTQYF.

The J gene is TRBJ2-2, the V gene TRBV19; D might be TRBD1 (6 bases). The germline gives CDR1 LNHDA, CDR2 SQIVND (reference sequence). The V gene lost 4 bases and the J gene lost 3 bases, with 9 bases spanning the gap. The CDR3 totals 14 residues. The DNA of the CDR3 is TGTGCCAGTAGTAACCACAGGGACACCGGGGAGCTGTTTTTT. It is translated as CASSNHRDTGELFF.

J is TRBJ2-3 and V is TRBV2; 7 nucleotides line up with TRBD1. Germline loops: CDR1 SNHLY, CDR2 FYNNEI. CDR3 length: 16 amino acids. Trimming cost V 4 bases and J 1 base; bases outside gene matches: 8. CDR3 loop: CASSARTGFRTDTQYF. The CDR3 DNA is TGTGCCAGCAGTGCCAGGACAGGTTTCCGCACAGATACGCAGTATTTT.

The chain carries TRBV30 and TRBJ1-5; D might be TRBD1 (5 bases). V was cut by 5 bases and J by 5 bases, with 16 bases left in between. This CDR3 contains 14 residues. Germline CDR1 and CDR2: GTSNPN and SVGIG (reference sequence). DNA of the CDR3: TGTGCCTGGGGCCACGGGGGTGGGGATCAGCCCCAGCATTTT. It is translated as CAWGHGGGDQPQHF.

This clone was observed a single time. The chain has TRBV5-1 and TRBJ1-1; the match to TRBD1 covers 8 bases. Germline V gene data show CDR1 as SGHRS and CDR2 as YFSETQ. V lost 2 bases, J lost 0 bases, and 3 bases stayed unmatched. This CDR3 is built from 15 residues. CDR3 sequence reads: CASSFQGAMNTEAFF. The CDR3 region has the DNA TGCGCCAGCAGCTTTCAGGGGGCGATGAACACTGAAGCTTTCTTT.

The chain has TRBV30 and TRBJ1-1; 8 bases agree with TRBD1. Trimming took 5 bases from V and 5 from J; bases not matched to a gene: 4. The CDR3 runs 12 residues. Germline V lookup: CDR1 GTSNPN, CDR2 SVGIG (reference sequence). The CDR3: CAWEQGGTEAFF. Written as DNA, the CDR3 is TGTGCCTGGGAACAGGGGGGAACTGAAGCTTTCTTT.

The gene calls are TRBV28 and TRBJ1-5; no clear D gene. Looked up from germline, CDR1 is MDHEN and CDR2 is SYDVKM. The V gene lost 5 bases and the J gene lost 10 bases, with 12 bases spanning the gap. The CDR3 length is 12 residues. This chain's CDR3 is CASSHPGGPQHF. Here the CDR3 DNA reads TGTGCCAGCAGTCATCCCGGAGGTCCCCAGCATTTT.

This chain joins TRBV3-1 (or the pseudogene TRBV3-2) and TRBJ2-5; TRBD2 is a possible D gene (6 bases). The ends were cut back, 4 bases at V and 5 bases at J, with 14 bases in the middle. The CDR3 contains 14 residues. Germline-derived CDR1 and CDR2 are LGHDT and YNNKEL (reference sequence). The CDR3: CASSLREFWETQYF. The CDR3 nucleotides read TGTGCCAGCAGCCTTCGGGAGTTCTGGGAGACCCAGTACTTC.

The J gene is TRBJ1-1, the V gene TRBV19; 9 bases map to TRBD1. Per the germline V gene, CDR1 is LNHDA and CDR2 is SQIVND (reference sequence). CDR3 length: 14 residues. The V and J ends lost 5 bases and 7 bases, in that order; junction bases with no gene match: 8. CDR3 sequence: CASSSGQGVIEAFF. The CDR3, as DNA: TGTGCCAGTAGTTCGGGACAGGGTGTCATTGAAGCTTTCTTT.

The chain has TRBV3-1 (or the pseudogene TRBV3-2) and TRBJ2-7, with TRBD2 matching 8 bases. The CDR3 totals 11 residues. CDR1 LGHDT and CDR2 YNNKEL come from the germline V gene (reference sequence). Trimming at V came to 8 bases and at J to 7 bases, leaving 4 bases not matched to a gene. CDR3 region: CASAGGLEQYF. The CDR3 DNA follows: TGTGCCAGCGCGGGGGGATTGGAGCAGTACTTC.

V gene TRBV7-6 combines with J gene TRBJ2-2, with 11 bases lining up with TRBD2. The CDR3 totals 16 residues. The V segment lost 5 bases and the J segment 7 bases; nucleotides outside the gene matches: 9. Germline CDR1 SGHVS, CDR2 FNYEAQ. In nucleotides, the CDR3 is TGTGCCAGCAGCATCGCACTAGCGGGAGACGACGGGGAGCTGTTTTTT. It yields the protein CASSIALAGDDGELFF.

The chain is built from TRBV5-6 and TRBJ2-7; D perhaps matches TRBD1 (5 bases). Trimming shortened V by 2 bases and J by 5 bases, and 23 bases separated the two germline ends. The CDR3 runs 17 residues. Germline values: CDR1 SGHDT, CDR2 YYEEEE. The CDR3 DNA reads TGTGCCAGCAGCTTCCAACCCTTTTCAGGGAAATCCGACGAGCAGTACTTC. It is translated as CASSFQPFSGKSDEQYF.

This chain uses TRBV2 with TRBJ1-5; D may be TRBD1 (6 bases). The CDR3 has 14 residues. Trimming stripped 3 bases from V and 2 bases from J, with 8 bases between. Germline CDR1 reads SNHLY; CDR2 reads FYNNEI. CDR3 coding DNA: TGTGCCAGCAGTGATTCAGGGGGCAATCAGCCCCAGCATTTT. It encodes CASSDSGGNQPQHF.

The rearrangement joins TRBV28 to TRBJ1-5; D is unresolved. CDR1 and CDR2 (germline): MDHEN, SYDVKM. The V and J ends lost 4 bases and 0 bases respectively, with 13 bases between them. The CDR3 has 16 residues. In DNA, the CDR3 is TGTGCCAGCAGTTCCCGTGTACACAATAGCAATCAGCCCCAGCATTTT. Protein sequence: CASSSRVHNSNQPQHF.

V and J are TRBV4-2 and TRBJ1-2; 8 bases agree with TRBD1. Per the germline V gene, CDR1 is LGHNA and CDR2 is YNFKEQ. Germline trimming cut 2 bases from V and 3 bases from J; bases unmatched to any gene: 14. This CDR3 has 18 residues. The CDR3 nucleotides are TGTGCCAGCAGCCAATTCGGGAACAGGGGGAAAACCCACTATGGCTACACCTTC. This codes for CASSQFGNRGKTHYGYTF.

The rearrangement uses TRBV10-3 and TRBJ1-6; D remains unclear. CDR1 and CDR2 from the germline V gene are ENHRY and SYGVKD. Deletions cut 10 bases from V and 5 bases from J, with 12 bases between. The CDR3 has 13 amino acids. CDR3: CASKPQDNSPLHF. CDR3 nucleotide sequence: TGTGCCAGCAAGCCGCAAGATAATTCACCCCTCCACTTT.

The rearrangement joins TRBV7-2 to TRBJ1-2; D may be TRBD1 (5 bases). The CDR3 runs 13 residues. Looked up from germline, CDR1 is SGHTA and CDR2 is FQGNSA. V was trimmed by 4 bases and J by 6 bases, leaving 12 bases between them. The CDR3 sequence: CASSSQGGDGYTF. The CDR3 DNA follows: TGTGCCAGCAGCTCGCAGGGAGGGGATGGCTACACCTTC.

This clone was detected only once. The chain combines TRBV7-8 with TRBJ2-7; the D gene is possibly TRBD2 (6 bases). The CDR3 is 15 residues long. Trimming took off 5 bases at V and 4 bases at J, with 18 bases between the two ends. Germline V CDR1 and CDR2: SGHVS, FQNEAQ. The CDR3 loop is CASSPHVREWYEQYF. CDR3 DNA: TGTGCCAGCAGCCCACATGTACGGGAGTGGTACGAGCAGTACTTC.

The chain has TRBV6-5 and TRBJ2-1, with 8 nucleotides matching TRBD1. V was clipped by 7 bases and J by 0 bases; unmatched bases: 5. There are 15 residues in the CDR3. CDR1 is MNHEY, CDR2 SVGAGI, per germline. The chain's CDR3 is CASNRGTFSYNEQFF. The CDR3 DNA follows: TGTGCCAGCAACAGGGGGACTTTCTCCTACAATGAGCAGTTCTTC.

This chain connects TRBV4-2 to TRBJ1-2; 8 nucleotides agree with TRBD1. CDR3 length equals 16 residues. Germline V gene sequence: CDR1 LGHNA, CDR2 YNFKEQ. V lost 4 bases, J lost 4 bases, and 11 bases stayed unmatched. CDR3 bases: TGTGCCAGCAGCCTGGGAGGGGCAGGGGGCAGCTATGGCTACACCTTC. This gives the protein CASSLGGAGGSYGYTF.

This sequence joins TRBV28 and TRBJ1-1; D possibly corresponds to TRBD1 (5 bases). CDR3 size: 15 residues. V lost 3 bases and J 4 bases, leaving 15 bases between the germline ends. From germline, CDR1 is MDHEN and CDR2 SYDVKM. CDR3 coding DNA: TGTGCCAGCAGTTTTGCCTCCCCCGGGGGCACTGAAGCTTTCTTT. Translating gives CASSFASPGGTEAFF.

A word on this clone: At one boundary the junction diverges from the germline segment, which might be a read error. The chain has TRBV28 and TRBJ2-2; 7 nucleotides align to TRBD1. The CDR3 sequence is 18 residues long. CDR1 is MDHEN, CDR2 SYDVKM, per germline. CDR3 loop: CASSLSVGRQGPTRELFF. In DNA form, the CDR3 reads TGTGCCAGCAGTTTAAGTGTAGGGAGACAGGGCCCCACCCGGGAGCTGTTTTTT.

The chain links TRBV7-6 to TRBJ2-6; 7 bases line up with TRBD1. The length of the CDR3 is 18 residues. Germline loops: CDR1 SGHVS, CDR2 FNYEAQ. Germline trimming cut 5 bases from V and 0 bases from J; bases unmatched to any gene: 10. The CDR3 sequence: CASSRQTGINSGANVLTF. DNA for the CDR3: TGTGCCAGCAGCCGGCAGACAGGGATAAACTCTGGGGCCAACGTCCTGACTTTC.

This clone occurred a few times. The V gene is TRBV4-1, the J gene TRBJ1-1, with D perhaps matching TRBD1 (5 bases). Trimming left V 6 bases short and J 7 bases short, with 18 bases between. CDR1 is MGHRA and CDR2 is YSYEKL in the germline V gene. This CDR3 region has 14 residues. The CDR3 region has the DNA TGCGCCAGCAGGGGTTGGGGGGTCTATGGTGAAGCTTTCTTT. This codes for CASRGWGVYGEAFF.

CDR3 amino acids: CASSVGTDYGYTF. DNA for the CDR3: TGTGCCAGCAGCGTAGGGACAGACTATGGCTACACCTTC. The chain recombines TRBV5-5 with TRBJ1-2; TRBD1 aligns across 7 bases. The length of the CDR3 is 13 residues. From germline, CDR1 is SGHKS and CDR2 YYEKEE (reference sequence). The trim removed 4 bases at V and 3 bases at J, leaving 3 bases unmatched.

The chain links TRBV19 to TRBJ1-2, with 9 nucleotides matching TRBD1. The CDR3 consists of 16 residues. Germline lookup yields CDR1 LNHDA and CDR2 SQIVND (reference sequence). Trimming cost V 6 bases and J 7 bases; bases outside gene matches: 15. CDR3 DNA: TGTGCCAGTAGGACGCCCAGACCGGACAGGGGCTCTGGCTACACCTTC. Amino acids: CASRTPRPDRGSGYTF.

The chain carries TRBV5-1 and TRBJ1-1, with D possibly matching TRBD1 (5 bases). V dropped 3 bases and J dropped 0 bases, with 9 bases sitting between them. This CDR3 spans 14 amino acids. Germline assignment: CDR1 SGHRS and CDR2 YFSETQ. CDR3 in DNA: TGCGCCAGCAGCTCGGGGGTGATGAACACTGAAGCTTTCTTT. It encodes CASSSGVMNTEAFF.